Below, 3 T cell receptor beta chains from the same sample are listed, as sequenced in a study of shared clonotypes between healthy human individuals. Selected positively for CCR7 and CD45RO-negative, naive CD8 cells excluded terminally differentiated effector memory CD45RA+ cells. TCRdb's table, derived via immunoSEQ multiplex PCR, lists solely in-frame clones and lacks some. The sample lists around 550,000 clones; approximately 95% were seen once. Sequencing used naive CD8+ T cells sorted from blood. The receptor set was obtained from a woman in her 30s in good health.

The chain links TRBV19 to TRBJ1-1; D remains unclear. The V gene's germline CDR1 is LNHDA and CDR2 SQIVND (reference sequence). The V end lost 6 bases, the J end lost 2 bases, and 10 bases lay between the germline ends. The CDR3 is made up of 13 amino acids. In nucleotides, the CDR3 is TGTGCCAGTAGCTGGACGGACAACACTGAAGCTTTCTTT. Translated, it gives CASSWTDNTEAFF.

As regards this clone: Other DNA sequences in the same sample also yield this CDR3. The J gene is TRBJ1-5, the V gene TRBV28; a weak D match, TRBD1 (5 bases). Germline V gene sequence: CDR1 MDHEN, CDR2 SYDVKM. Trimming took off 3 bases at V and 2 bases at J, with 8 bases between the two ends. This CDR3 has 14 residues. In DNA form, the CDR3 reads TGTGCCAGCAGTTTTAGGGGAGGCAATCAGCCCCAGCATTTT. Residues: CASSFRGGNQPQHF.

The rearrangement links TRBV5-6 to TRBJ2-5; TRBD1 is a possible D gene (5 bases). Trimming took 1 base from V and 1 from J, leaving 8 bases between them. The CDR3 loop spans 14 amino acids. CDR1 and CDR2 from the germline V gene are SGHDT and YYEEEE. As DNA, the CDR3 is TGTGCCAGCAGCTTGATACAGGCCCAAGAGACCCAGTACTTC. Translating it yields CASSLIQAQETQYF.